This T cell receptor (beta chain) is drawn from a study of T cell clusters in autoimmune cytopenias. Worth noting for this clonotype: Its antigen is unknown.

Study-level results: Primary autoimmune cytopenia patients appeared to lack physiological T cell clusters present in healthy donors.

TRB rearrangements were amplified by touch-down multiplex PCR with mixed TRB-A/B primers. TCRdb reprocessed the multiplex PCR reads; each CDR3 protein has one entry and no DNA is given. The sample table sets out several thousand distinct CDR3 sequences. Each sample's input was roughly 250 ng genomic DNA, some 38,000 genome equivalents. Looked up from germline, CDR1 is MRHNA and CDR2 is SNTAGT. CDR3 length: 16 amino acids. This same sample was also part of a study on T cell repertoires in aging, cancer and after chemotherapy. Per that paper: In healthy donors, age-related TCR diversity loss mainly reflected lost richness.

The chain is built from TRBV6-4 and TRBJ2-3; the D call of TRBD2 rests on TCRdb alone, since no DNA is present to check it. The TCR comes from a human donor in good health. Sequenced sample: peripheral blood. This CDR3 reads CASSDVLATSTDTQYF.